Included here is one T cell receptor beta chain sequence, with context. What it binds is not known. Germline-derived CDR1 and CDR2 are MNHNY and SVGAGI (reference sequence). Trimming took 4 bases from V and 5 from J, leaving 17 bases between them. The CDR3 length is 15 residues. The sample originates from a study of OX40 agonist ivuxolimab in advanced cancers. Points from the study as a whole: Antigen specificity was not determined for the expanded peripheral T cells.

Enrollment shut out patients with autoimmune disease history or systemic immunosuppression. The sampling schedule covered blood at baseline, cycle 4 day 1, and cycle 7 day 1. Sequencing used immunoSEQ multiplex PCR; TCRdb keeps in-frame clones, though not all of them. The table records 150,000 to 180,000 clones, roughly 94% of them present only once. This clonotype was obtained from an adult with an advanced solid tumor such as melanoma, head and neck, liver or kidney cancer. The sample consisted of CD4+ or CD8+ T cells sorted from blood, taken in a trial of the OX40 agonist ivuxolimab. V gene TRBV6-6 combines with J gene TRBJ1-1; possible D gene TRBD1, 5 bases. CDR3 nucleotides: TGTGCCAGCAGTTCTACTTACGGGGGGGTAACTGAAGCTTTCTTT. Encoded protein: CASSSTYGGVTEAFF.